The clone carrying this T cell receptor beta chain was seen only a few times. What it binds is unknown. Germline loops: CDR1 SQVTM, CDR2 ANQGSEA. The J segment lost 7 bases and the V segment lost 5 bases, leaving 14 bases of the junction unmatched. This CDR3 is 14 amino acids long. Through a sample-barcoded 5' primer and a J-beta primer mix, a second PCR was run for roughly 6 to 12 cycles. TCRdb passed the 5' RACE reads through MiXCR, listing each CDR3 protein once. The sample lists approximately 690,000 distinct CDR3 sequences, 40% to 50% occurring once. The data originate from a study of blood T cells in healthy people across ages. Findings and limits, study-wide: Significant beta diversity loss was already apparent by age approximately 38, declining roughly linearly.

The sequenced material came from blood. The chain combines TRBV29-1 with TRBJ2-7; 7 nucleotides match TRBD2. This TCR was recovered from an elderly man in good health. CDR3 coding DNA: TGCAGCGTTATAGCGGGCAGAGTCACCAATGAGCAGTACTTC. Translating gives CSVIAGRVTNEQYF.